In its sample, the clone carrying this T cell receptor (beta chain) was seen many times. This sample was included in a study of low-dose radiotherapy and immunotherapy resistance in tumors. V was shortened by 4 bases and J by 7 bases, with 7 bases between the two germline ends. CDR1 and CDR2 from the germline V gene are MNHEY and SVGAGI. This CDR3 is 12 amino acids long. With TRAV- and TRBV-specific primers, first-strand cDNA was made, covering the alpha and beta chains. Both a constant-region primer and a V-primer adapter served to amplify TCRs across roughly 20 PCR cycles. TCRdb re-called the reads through MiXCR, storing one row per CDR3 protein. The table has 100,000 or so distinct CDR3 sequences, more than 8% seen once. Time point given: before trial treatment.

This chain joins TRBV6-5 and TRBJ2-2; no clear D gene. Source: PBMCs, taken before treatment. This receptor was identified in a male donor with prostate cancer. CDR3 amino acids: CASSSLIGELFF. CDR3 sequence (DNA): TGTGCCAGCAGTTCTTTAATCGGGGAGCTGTTTTTT.